Reported below is one TCR beta chain. Sequencing was performed with immunoSEQ multiplex PCR; in TCRdb, only in-frame clones are kept and a portion is missing. The profile covers 300,000 to 400,000 clones, with 70% to 90% appearing a single time and 6% to 9% taken by the ten largest. The record originates from a study of blood T cell repertoires in COVID-19. Study at large: Italy, Spain and the United States were the sources of the convalescent and acute COVID-19 samples.

This receptor was taken from a human donor in a cohort sampled during active COVID-19. Source material: peripheral blood.

The CDR3 DNA follows: TGTGCCAGCAGACGACAGCCATATGGCTACACCTTC. Translation: CASRRQPYGYTF. V usage is TRBV21-1 and J usage is TRBJ1-2; the table's D call, TRBD1, has no DNA check behind it. TRBV21-1 has pseudogene status. The CDR3 runs 12 residues.